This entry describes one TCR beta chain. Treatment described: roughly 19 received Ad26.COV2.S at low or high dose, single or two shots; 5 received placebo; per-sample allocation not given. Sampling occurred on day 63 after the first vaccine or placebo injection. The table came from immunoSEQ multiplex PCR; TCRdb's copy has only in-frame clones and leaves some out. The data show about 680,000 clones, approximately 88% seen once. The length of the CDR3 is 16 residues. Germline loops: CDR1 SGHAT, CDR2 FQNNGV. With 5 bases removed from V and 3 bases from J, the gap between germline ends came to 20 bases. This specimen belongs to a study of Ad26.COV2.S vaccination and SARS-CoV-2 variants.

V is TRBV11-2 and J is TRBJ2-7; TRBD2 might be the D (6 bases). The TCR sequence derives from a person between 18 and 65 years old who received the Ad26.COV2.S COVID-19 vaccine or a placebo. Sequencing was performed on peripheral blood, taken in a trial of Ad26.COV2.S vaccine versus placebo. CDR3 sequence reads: CASSPSLGTGGYEQYF. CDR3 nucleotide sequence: TGTGCCAGCAGCCCGAGTCTCGGGACCGGGGGCTACGAGCAGTACTTC.